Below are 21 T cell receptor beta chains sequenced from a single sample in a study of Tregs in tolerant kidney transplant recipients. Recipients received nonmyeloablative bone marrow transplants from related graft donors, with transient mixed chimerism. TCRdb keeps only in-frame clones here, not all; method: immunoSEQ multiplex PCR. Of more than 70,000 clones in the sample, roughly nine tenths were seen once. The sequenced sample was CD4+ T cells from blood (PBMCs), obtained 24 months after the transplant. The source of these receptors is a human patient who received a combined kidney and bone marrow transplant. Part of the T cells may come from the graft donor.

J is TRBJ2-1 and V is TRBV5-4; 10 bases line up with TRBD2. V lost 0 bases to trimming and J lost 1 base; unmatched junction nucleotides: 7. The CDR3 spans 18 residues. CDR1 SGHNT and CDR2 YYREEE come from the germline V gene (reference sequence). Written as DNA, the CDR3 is TGTGCCAGCAGCTTGGGAGCGGGGGGGGCCGTGTCCTACAATGAGCAGTTCTTC. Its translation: CASSLGAGGAVSYNEQFF.

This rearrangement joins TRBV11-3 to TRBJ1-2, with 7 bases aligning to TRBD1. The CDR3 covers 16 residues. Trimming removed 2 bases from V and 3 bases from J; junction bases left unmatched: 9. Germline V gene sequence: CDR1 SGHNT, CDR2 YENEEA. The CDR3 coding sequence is TGTGCCAGCAGCTTAAGAGGGACAGACCGAGACTATGGCTACACCTTC. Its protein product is CASSLRGTDRDYGYTF. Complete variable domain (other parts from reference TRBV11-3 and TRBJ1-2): EAGVVQSPRYKIIEKKQPVAFWCNPISGHNTLYWYLQNLGQGPELLIRYENEEAVDDSQLPKDRFSAERLKGVDSTLKIQPAELGDSAVYLCASSLRGTDRDYGYTFGSGTRLTVV.

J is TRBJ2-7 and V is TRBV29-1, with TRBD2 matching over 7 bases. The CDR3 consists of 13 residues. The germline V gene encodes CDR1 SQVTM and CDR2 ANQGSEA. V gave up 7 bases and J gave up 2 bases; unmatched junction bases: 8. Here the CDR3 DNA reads TGCAGCGCCCGAGGGACTAACGCCTACGAGCAGTACTTC. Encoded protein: CSARGTNAYEQYF.

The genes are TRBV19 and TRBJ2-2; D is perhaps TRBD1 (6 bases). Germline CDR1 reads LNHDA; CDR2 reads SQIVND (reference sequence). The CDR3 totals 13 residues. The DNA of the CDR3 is TGTGCAATCCGGGACACCTACACCGGGGAGCTGTTTTTT. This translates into CAIRDTYTGELFF. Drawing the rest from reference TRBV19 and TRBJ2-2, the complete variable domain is DGGITQSPKYLFRKEGQNVTLSCEQNLNHDAMYWYRQDPGQGLRLIYYSQIVNDFQKGDIAEGYSVSREKKESFPLTVTSAQKNPTAFYLCAIRDTYTGELFFGEGSRLTVL.

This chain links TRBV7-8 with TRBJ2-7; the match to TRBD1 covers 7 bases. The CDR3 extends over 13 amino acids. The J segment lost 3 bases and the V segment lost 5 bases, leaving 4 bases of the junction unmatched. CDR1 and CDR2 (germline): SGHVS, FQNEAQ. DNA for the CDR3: TGTGCCAGCAGCCGGGACAGCTACTACGAGCAGTACTTC. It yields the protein CASSRDSYYEQYF.

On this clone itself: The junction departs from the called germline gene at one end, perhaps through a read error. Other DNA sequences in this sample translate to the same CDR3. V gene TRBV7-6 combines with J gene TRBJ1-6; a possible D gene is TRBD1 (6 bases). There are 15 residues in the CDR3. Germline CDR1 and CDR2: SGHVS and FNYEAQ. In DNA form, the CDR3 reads TGTGCCAGCAGTTTAGGACAGCCTAATAATTCACCCCTCCACTTT. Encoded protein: CASSLGQPNNSPLHF.

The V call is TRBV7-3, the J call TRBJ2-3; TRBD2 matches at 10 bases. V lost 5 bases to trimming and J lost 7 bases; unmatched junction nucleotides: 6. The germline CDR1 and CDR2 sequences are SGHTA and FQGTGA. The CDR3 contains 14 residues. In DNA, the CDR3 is TGTGCCAGCAGCCCCAGCGGGGGGGCCAATACGCAGTATTTT. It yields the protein CASSPSGGANTQYF.

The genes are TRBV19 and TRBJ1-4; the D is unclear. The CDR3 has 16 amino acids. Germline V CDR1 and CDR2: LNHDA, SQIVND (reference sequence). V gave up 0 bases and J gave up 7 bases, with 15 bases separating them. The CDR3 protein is CASSIEVQVVREKLFF. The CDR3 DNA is TGTGCCAGTAGTATAGAAGTCCAGGTGGTTCGTGAAAAACTGTTTTTT.

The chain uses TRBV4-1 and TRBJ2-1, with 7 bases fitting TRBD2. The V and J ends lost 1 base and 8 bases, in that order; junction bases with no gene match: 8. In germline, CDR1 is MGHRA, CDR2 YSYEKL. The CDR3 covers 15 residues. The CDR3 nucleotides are TGCGCCAGCAGCCAAGCACTAGCGAGTTTTGATGAGCAGTTCTTC. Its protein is CASSQALASFDEQFF.

The CDR3 loop reads CASSFRSGGSSPLHF. The CDR3 DNA follows: TGTGCCAGCAGCTTTAGGTCAGGGGGAAGTTCACCCCTCCACTTT. The V call is TRBV7-9, the J call TRBJ1-6; 7 bases match TRBD1. Trimming took 3 bases from V and 9 from J; bases not matched to a gene: 8. Per germline, CDR1 SEHNR and CDR2 FQNEAQ (reference sequence). This CDR3 region has 15 residues.

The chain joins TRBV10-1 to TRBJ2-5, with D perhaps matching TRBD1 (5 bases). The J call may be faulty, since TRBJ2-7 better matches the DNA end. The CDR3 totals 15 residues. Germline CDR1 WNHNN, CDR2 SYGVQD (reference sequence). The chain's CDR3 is CASSEHRPSSYEQYF. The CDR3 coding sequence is TGCGCCAGCAGTGAGCACAGGCCGAGCTCCTACGAGCAGTACTTC.

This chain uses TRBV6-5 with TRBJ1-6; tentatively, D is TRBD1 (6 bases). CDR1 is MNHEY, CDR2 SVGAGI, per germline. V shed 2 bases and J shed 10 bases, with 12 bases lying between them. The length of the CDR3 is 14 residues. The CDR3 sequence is CASSYPQGKSPLHF. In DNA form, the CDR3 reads TGTGCCAGCAGTTACCCACAGGGTAAGTCACCCCTCCACTTT.

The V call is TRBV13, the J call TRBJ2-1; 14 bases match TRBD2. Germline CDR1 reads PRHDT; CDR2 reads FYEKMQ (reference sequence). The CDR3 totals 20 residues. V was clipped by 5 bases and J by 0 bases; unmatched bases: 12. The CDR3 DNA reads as TGTGCCAGCAGCCCCGATTCCGGACTAGCGGGGGGAAGCTCCTACAATGAGCAGTTCTTC. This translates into CASSPDSGLAGGSSYNEQFF.

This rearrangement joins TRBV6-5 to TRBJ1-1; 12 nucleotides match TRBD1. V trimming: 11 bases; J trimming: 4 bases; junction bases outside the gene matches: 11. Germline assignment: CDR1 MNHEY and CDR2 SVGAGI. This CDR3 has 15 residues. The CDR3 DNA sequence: TGTGCCGTCCGGGACAGGGGGCCAGGGAGCACTGAAGCTTTCTTT. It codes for CAVRDRGPGSTEAFF.

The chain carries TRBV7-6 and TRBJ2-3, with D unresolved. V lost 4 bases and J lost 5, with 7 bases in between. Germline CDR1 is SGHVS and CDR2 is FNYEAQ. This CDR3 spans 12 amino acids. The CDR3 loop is CASSSRVDTQYF. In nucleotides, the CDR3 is TGTGCCAGCAGCTCGAGAGTAGATACGCAGTATTTT.

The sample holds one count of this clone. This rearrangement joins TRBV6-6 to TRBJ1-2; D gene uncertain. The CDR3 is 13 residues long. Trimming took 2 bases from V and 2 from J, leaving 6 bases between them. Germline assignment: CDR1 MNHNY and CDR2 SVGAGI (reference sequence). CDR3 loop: CASSYGQNYGYTF. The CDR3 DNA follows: TGTGCCAGCAGTTACGGGCAGAACTATGGCTACACCTTC.

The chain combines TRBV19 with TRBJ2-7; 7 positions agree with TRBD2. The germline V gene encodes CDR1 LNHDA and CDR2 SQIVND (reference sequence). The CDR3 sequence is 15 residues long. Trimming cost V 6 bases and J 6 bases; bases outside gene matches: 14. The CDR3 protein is CASSHQAGRGPEQYF. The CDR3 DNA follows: TGTGCCAGTAGCCACCAAGCGGGAAGAGGCCCCGAGCAGTACTTC.

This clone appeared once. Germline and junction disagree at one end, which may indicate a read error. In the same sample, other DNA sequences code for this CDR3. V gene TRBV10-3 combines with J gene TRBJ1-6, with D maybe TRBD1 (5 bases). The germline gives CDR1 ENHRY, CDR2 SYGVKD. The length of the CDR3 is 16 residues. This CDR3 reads CAISESKGPGNSPLHF. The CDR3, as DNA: TGTGCCATCAGTGAGTCCAAAGGTCCAGGGAATTCCCCCCTCCACTTT.

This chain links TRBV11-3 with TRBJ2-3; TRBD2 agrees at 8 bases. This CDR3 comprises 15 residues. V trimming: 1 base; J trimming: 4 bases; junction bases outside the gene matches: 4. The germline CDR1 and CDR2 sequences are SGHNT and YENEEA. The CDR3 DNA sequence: TGTGCCAGCAGCTTAGCGGGAGGGAGTGCAGATACGCAGTATTTT. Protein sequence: CASSLAGGSADTQYF. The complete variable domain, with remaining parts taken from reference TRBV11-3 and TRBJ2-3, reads EAGVVQSPRYKIIEKKQPVAFWCNPISGHNTLYWYLQNLGQGPELLIRYENEEAVDDSQLPKDRFSAERLKGVDSTLKIQPAELGDSAVYLCASSLAGGSADTQYFGPGTRLTVL.

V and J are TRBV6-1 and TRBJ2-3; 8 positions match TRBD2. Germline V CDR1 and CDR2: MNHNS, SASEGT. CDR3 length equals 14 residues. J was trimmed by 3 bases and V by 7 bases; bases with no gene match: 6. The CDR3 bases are TGTGCCAGCAACCACGGACTAGCAACAGATACGCAGTATTTT. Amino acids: CASNHGLATDTQYF.

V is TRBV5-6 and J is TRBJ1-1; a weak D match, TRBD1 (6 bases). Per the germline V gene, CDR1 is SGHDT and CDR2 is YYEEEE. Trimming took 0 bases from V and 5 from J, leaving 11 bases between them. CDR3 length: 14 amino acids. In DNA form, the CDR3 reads TGTGCCAGCAGCTTGGGGCTAGGGACAACTGAAGCTTTCTTT. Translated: CASSLGLGTTEAFF.